This T cell receptor beta chain is from a study of blood T cell repertoires in COVID-19. Study at large: The cDNA or gDNA used as material had been derived from T cells, B-cell-depleted T cells, or PBMCs.

The study drew participants aged about 18 to 89 years from 24 US areas. Researchers sorted participants into cohorts using their self-reported clinical history. Authors' analysis steps: Amplification with reference gene primers provided the estimates of nucleated cell counts. Assay used: immunoSEQ multiplex PCR; TCRdb lists only in-frame clones, some missing. From that table come the V and J calls and clone size; the DNA was used to work out D and trimming. The table includes about 400,000 clones, 88% detected once. CDR1 is SEHNR and CDR2 is FQNEAQ in the germline V gene (reference sequence). V lost 4 bases and J 7 bases, leaving 22 bases between the germline ends. The CDR3 totals 16 residues.

This TCR was recovered from a woman in her thirties or forties with acute COVID-19. Sequencing input: PBMCs or T cells enriched from blood (not recorded which). This sequence joins TRBV7-9 and TRBJ1-2, with D tentatively TRBD1 (5 bases). CDR3 loop: CASSSPPDRYLGGYTF. The CDR3 DNA reads as TGTGCCAGCAGCTCACCCCCCGACAGATACCTGGGTGGCTACACCTTC.